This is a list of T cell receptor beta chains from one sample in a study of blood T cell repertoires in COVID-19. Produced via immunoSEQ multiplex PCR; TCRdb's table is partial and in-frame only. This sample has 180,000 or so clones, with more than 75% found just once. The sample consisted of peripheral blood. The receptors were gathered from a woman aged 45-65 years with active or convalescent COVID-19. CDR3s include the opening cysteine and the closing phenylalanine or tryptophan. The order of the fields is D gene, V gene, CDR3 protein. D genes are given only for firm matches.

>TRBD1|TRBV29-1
CSVTGTGGGELFF
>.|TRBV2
CASRPRRGEQFF
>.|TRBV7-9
CAPEPSRSADTQYF
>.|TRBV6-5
CASSHRAANTEAFF
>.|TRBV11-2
CASSLVTLAQGGNIQYF
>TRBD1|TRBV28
CASSKGQGARGYTF
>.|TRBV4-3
CASSQGAVNSNQPQHF
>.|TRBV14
CASSLRGTGELFF
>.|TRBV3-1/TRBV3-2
CASSHPLGDTYEQYF
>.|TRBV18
CASSPQRQQETQYF
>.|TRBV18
CASSPPVYRSGELFF
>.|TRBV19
CASSIGPQRGYGYTF
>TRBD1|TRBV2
CASTPNRGGYGYTF
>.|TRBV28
CASSLLNSPLHF
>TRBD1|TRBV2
CASRERQGQPYEQYF
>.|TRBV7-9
CASTPRGDTEAFF
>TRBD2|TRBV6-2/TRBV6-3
CASSYGGGRLETQYF
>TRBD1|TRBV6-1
CASSEAVGTGYGREQYF
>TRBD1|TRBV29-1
CSAQGQDVGEQYF
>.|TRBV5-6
CASSFLETQYF
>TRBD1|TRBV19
CASSPHSPGQIEQYF
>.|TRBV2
CASSGLQGDTEAFF
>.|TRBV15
CATSRDNRQAYGYTF
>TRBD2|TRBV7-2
CASSLQRTSGGRTDTQYF
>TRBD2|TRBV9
CASSVGLAGGPNTGELFF
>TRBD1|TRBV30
CACRQGKGTNEKLFF
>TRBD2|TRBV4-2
CASSQAPSGAYNEQFF
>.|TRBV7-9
CASSRHLTELNYGYTF
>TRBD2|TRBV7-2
CASSLVGTSGMHEQFF
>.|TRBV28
CASRPQGSSGNTIYF
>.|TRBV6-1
CASSEGGQYSNQPQHF
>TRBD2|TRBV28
CASSPAGTSGAYEQYF
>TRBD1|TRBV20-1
CSAWRQGQLFF
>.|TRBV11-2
CATEPGVGATEAFF
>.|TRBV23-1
CASTSGAQGRNYEQYF
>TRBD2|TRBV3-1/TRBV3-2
CASSQERSERGNTGELFF
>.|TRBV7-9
CASSFSGQETQYF
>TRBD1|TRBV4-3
CASSPNGRGLPYEQYF
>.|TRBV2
CASTWTAMNTEAFF
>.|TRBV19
CASRPGHTTTNEKLFF
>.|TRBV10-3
CAILASPLNEQFF
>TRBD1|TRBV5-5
CASSLGTGTYNEQFF
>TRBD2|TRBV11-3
CASSPGLAYQETQYF
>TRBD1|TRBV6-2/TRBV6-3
CASSLGDSEAFF
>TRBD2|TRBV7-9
CASSSARVAGGYQETQYF
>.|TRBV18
CASSTGPLYEQYF
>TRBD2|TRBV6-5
CASSPGTKGEQYF
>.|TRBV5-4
CASSLGSGGIAGNTIYF
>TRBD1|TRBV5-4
CASSLGTGEHEQYF
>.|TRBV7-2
CASSLATYEQYF
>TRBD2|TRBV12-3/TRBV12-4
CASSHSGEEQFF
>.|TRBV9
CASSEGGTIETQYF
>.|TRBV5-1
CASSPLAGNFNYGYTF
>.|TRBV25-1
CASSEYEDRSYEQYF
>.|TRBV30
CAWMGRNEQFF
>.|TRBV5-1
CASREGAGEQYF
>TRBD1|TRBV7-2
CASSPRQGDYGYTF
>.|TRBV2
CASMEYSAFF
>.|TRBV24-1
CATSDYNGDTQYF